This note documents a single TCR beta chain sequence. Antigen: not known. This entry is derived from a study of T cell responses to AZD1222 COVID-19 vaccine. General study findings and limits: Spike as a whole was targeted by vaccine-associated CD4 TCRs, dominant at 160-218 and 743-854. Mostly white British, mostly female donors; authors suggested clonal diversity may be underestimated.

The table came from immunoSEQ multiplex PCR; TCRdb's copy has only in-frame clones and leaves some out. The sample lists about 84,000 clones, around nine tenths occurring once. The origin of this receptor is an adult who received the AZD1222 COVID-19 vaccine. This sample comprised peripheral blood, obtained 28 days after the second AZD1222 dose.

The CDR3 spells CAISESFGGDLNSPLHF. CDR3 DNA: TGTGCCATCAGTGAGTCTTTTGGGGGCGACTTAAATTCACCCCTCCACTTT. The gene calls are TRBV10-3 and TRBJ1-6; a weak D match, TRBD1 (6 bases). The CDR3 totals 17 residues. V was clipped by 0 bases and J by 7 bases, with 16 bases between them. The germline V gene encodes CDR1 ENHRY and CDR2 SYGVKD.